A selection of T cell receptor beta chains follows, all from one sample in a study of T cell responses to AZD1222 COVID-19 vaccine. The protocol was immunoSEQ multiplex PCR, while the TCRdb copy is restricted to in-frame clones and leaves out a portion. The table lists around 170,000 clones, just over 90% of them singletons. The sequencing here drew on peripheral blood, taken on day 0 of AZD1222 vaccination. Source of these receptors: an adult in good health. Each CDR3 is given with its conserved first and last residue. Fields, in order: CDR3 DNA, CDR3 protein, J gene, D gene, clone size, V gene. A D gene is named only where the DNA matches it firmly. Rows may omit the clone size; those that give it use once, few, many or a size class.

TGTGCCAGCTCACCTCAGCCTGAAGCACCAAGTACGCAGTATTTT CASSPQPEAPSTQYF TRBJ2-3 - - TRBV18
TGTGCCAGCAGTGAAAGGTGGACAGCCTCTGGAAACACCATATATTTT CASSERWTASGNTIYF TRBJ1-3 - few TRBV6-1
TGTGCCAGCAGCTTAACGGGGGACACAGGGCTTGACTACACCTTC CASSLTGDTGLDYTF TRBJ1-2 - - TRBV7-3
TGCGCCAGCAGCCCCCCGGGCCTAGCGGGAGTTGAGGTCTCTCACGGGGAGCTGTTTTTT CASSPPGLAGVEVSHGELFF TRBJ2-2 TRBD2 - TRBV23-1
TGTGCCAGCAGTTTCGCGGGGTCCGGAAACACCATATATTTT CASSFAGSGNTIYF TRBJ1-3 - - TRBV28
TGTGCCAGCAGCCCGCGACGGCCCTCTGGAAACACCATATATTTT CASSPRRPSGNTIYF TRBJ1-3 - - TRBV11-3
TGCGCCAGCAGTCCCCCGGGACAGCCCTACACCATATATTTT CASSPPGQPYTIYF TRBJ1-3 TRBD1 - TRBV10-1
TGTGCCAGCAGCTTTGGACTAGCGGGGGGAGCAGATACGCAGTATTTT CASSFGLAGGADTQYF TRBJ2-3 TRBD2 - TRBV7-6
TGTGCCAGTAGTAAAGGGAATGGCAATCAGCCCCAGCATTTT CASSKGNGNQPQHF TRBJ1-5 - - TRBV19
TGTGCCAGCAGTTGGACAGGGGGCGGGTACGAGCAGTACTTC CASSWTGGGYEQYF TRBJ2-7 TRBD1 once TRBV27
TGTGCCAGCAGCGTAGCTCAAGGCCAAGAGACCCAGTACTTC CASSVAQGQETQYF TRBJ2-5 - - TRBV9
TGCGCCAGCAGCTTGAATACAAAGGGCTCTGGGCGGGAGATACCCTACGAGCAGTACTTC CASSLNTKGSGREIPYEQYF TRBJ2-7 TRBD2 - TRBV5-1
TGTGCCAGCAGCGGGGGACAGCCCCCGTGGAGTGGCACCGGGGAGCTGTTTTTT CASSGGQPPWSGTGELFF TRBJ2-2 TRBD1 - TRBV3-1/TRBV3-2
TGTGCCAGCAGCGGGACTAGCGGGGGTAGCACAGATACGCAGTATTTT CASSGTSGGSTDTQYF TRBJ2-3 TRBD2 - TRBV9
TGTGCCAGCAGTTACCCGCAGCACTATGGCTACACCTTC CASSYPQHYGYTF TRBJ1-2 - - TRBV6-5
TGCAGCGTTGCCTACACCGCCCCACCAGACGAGCAGTACTTC CSVAYTAPPDEQYF TRBJ2-7 - - TRBV29-1
TGTGCCAGCAGCTTAGGACGACAGGATCGAGGGGAGACCCAGTACTTC CASSLGRQDRGETQYF TRBJ2-5 - - TRBV11-1
TGTGCCAGCAGCCAACTGGAGCACACTGAAGCTTTCTTT CASSQLEHTEAFF TRBJ1-1 - - TRBV3-1/TRBV3-2